A selection of T cell receptor beta chains follows, all from one sample in a study of blood T cell repertoires in COVID-19. Method: immunoSEQ multiplex PCR; TCRdb's copy keeps in-frame clones and lacks some. The table records about 390,000 clones, more than 75% of them present only once. Sequenced: peripheral blood. Every receptor here comes from a woman aged 55 to 70 with COVID-19, enrolled during active disease. Each CDR3 is given with its conserved first and last residue. Fields, in order: J gene, V gene, CDR3 protein.

TRBJ2-7 TRBV6-5 CASSNTVSSYEQYF
TRBJ1-2 TRBV12-3/TRBV12-4 CASSLGEGYGYTF
TRBJ2-3 TRBV6-5 CASKTSPTDTQYF
TRBJ1-2 TRBV30 CAWSVSQPYGYTF
TRBJ1-2 TRBV30 CAWSVHAYFSDRGGNYGYTF
TRBJ2-3 TRBV14 CASSQDLPTVVRTDTQYF
TRBJ2-7 TRBV19 CASSIDGGRSYEQYF
TRBJ2-7 TRBV5-1 CASSLGTAKTSSYEQYF
TRBJ1-2 TRBV9 CASSPVPGQGLPYGYTF
TRBJ2-7 TRBV19 CASSVGTSILDEQYF
TRBJ1-2 TRBV18 CASSPTPTGGLANYGYTF
TRBJ1-1 TRBV4-1 CASSPGAGYTEAFF
TRBJ2-3 TRBV2 CASSASGASTDTQYF
TRBJ1-6 TRBV2 CASSDTLGGYNSPLHF
TRBJ1-2 TRBV20-1 CSAPRQGGYTF
TRBJ2-1 TRBV2 CASSSDNEQFF
TRBJ2-3 TRBV5-4 CASSLYRGVGTDTQYF
TRBJ1-2 TRBV9 CASSTRTGSLNYGYTF
TRBJ2-7 TRBV7-9 CASQYGGDVSEQYF
TRBJ2-5 TRBV28 CASSFASSPEETQYF
TRBJ1-2 TRBV7-8 CASSGTNGRDGYTF
TRBJ2-3 TRBV28 CASSLGTGGSHF
TRBJ1-1 TRBV2 CASRDRLNTEAFF
TRBJ1-6 TRBV5-4 CASSSELNSPLHF
TRBJ1-6 TRBV27 CASTPWTTVNSPLHF
TRBJ1-1 TRBV5-4 CASSSTQGAAEAFF
TRBJ1-1 TRBV30 CARAGAGEGHNTEAFF
TRBJ1-1 TRBV6-6 CASSRSSNTEAFF
TRBJ1-6 TRBV5-5 CASSLAMRTSGSPLHF
TRBJ1-5 TRBV5-1 CASSLALNQPQHF
TRBJ2-2 TRBV19 CASSYMAGGHTGELFF
TRBJ1-1 TRBV2 CASSADRGEAFF
TRBJ1-3 TRBV5-1 CASSADGSSGNTIYF
TRBJ2-7 TRBV6-5 CASSYSMSGVTEQYF
TRBJ1-1 TRBV12-3/TRBV12-4 CASSLAGGKKAFF
TRBJ2-1 TRBV13 CASSPMTGQNEQFF
TRBJ2-5 TRBV4-1 CASSPISGQETQYF
TRBJ1-6 TRBV4-1 CASSQWWTGGSSSYNSPLHF
TRBJ1-1 TRBV30 CAWNRGNTEAFF
TRBJ2-7 TRBV18 CASSPDRGRAEQYF